The 5 T cell receptor beta chains below were found in one sample sequenced in a study of T cells in Graves' hyperthyroidism and ophthalmopathy. Using RNA transcripts as the source, TCR beta CDR3 regions were amplified. HTBI primers were employed in a first-round RT-PCR of the TCR CDR3. One entry per CDR3 protein results from TCRdb running MiXCR on the multiplex PCR reads. Of some 620,000 distinct CDR3 sequences in the sample, 16% were seen once. The sequenced material came from blood. These receptor sequences come from a woman aged 30 to 39 with Graves' hyperthyroidism.

This clonotype was seen ten or more times. The chain recombines TRBV6-1 with TRBJ2-3; D is perhaps TRBD1 (6 bases). This CDR3 has 16 residues. In germline, CDR1 is MNHNS, CDR2 SASEGT. Between the trimmed V and J ends, which lost 4 bases and 0 bases, there was a span of 14 bases. The CDR3 reads CASSVRTVASTDTQYF. CDR3 coding DNA: TGTGCCAGCAGTGTAAGGACAGTTGCTAGCACAGATACGCAGTATTTT.

The chain has TRBV30 and TRBJ2-3; no definite D call. This CDR3 spans 13 amino acids. V lost 1 base, J lost 2 bases, and 7 bases lay in between. Germline CDR1 is GTSNPN and CDR2 is SVGIG (reference sequence). The CDR3: CAWSALLTDTQYF. The CDR3 nucleotides read TGTGCCTGGAGTGCCTTGCTCACAGATACGCAGTATTTT.

This clonotype was seen at least ten times. The J gene is TRBJ2-1, the V gene TRBV27; D possibly corresponds to TRBD1 (5 bases). This CDR3 is built from 13 residues. Germline V lookup: CDR1 MNHEY, CDR2 SMNVEV (reference sequence). Trimming stripped 2 bases from V and 8 bases from J, with 10 bases between. CDR3 region: CASSLRAGHEQFF. CDR3 bases: TGTGCCAGCAGTTTAAGGGCAGGGCATGAGCAGTTCTTC.

There are many counts of this clonotype. V gene TRBV2 combines with J gene TRBJ1-4; the D is unclear. V was shortened by 3 bases and J by 6 bases, with 14 bases between the two germline ends. The CDR3 is 15 amino acids. Looked up from germline, CDR1 is SNHLY and CDR2 is FYNNEI. Here the CDR3 DNA reads TGTGCCAGCAGTGATTTGCGGGCCGGGGATGAAAAACTGTTTTTT. Translating it yields CASSDLRAGDEKLFF.

This clonotype was seen only a few times. V is TRBV7-2 and J is TRBJ1-2; D gene unclear. The CDR3 length is 13 residues. V was trimmed by 1 base and J by 5 bases, leaving 8 bases between them. Germline V lookup: CDR1 SGHTA, CDR2 FQGNSA. CDR3 loop: CASSLVTDYGYTF. CDR3 in DNA: TGTGCCAGCAGCTTAGTCACAGATTATGGCTACACCTTC.